These 8 T cell receptor beta chains share one sample of origin, sequenced in a study of regulatory T cells in long-lasting Graves disease. According to the study, TCR beta libraries were built with iRepertoire HTBI primers and CDR3-region Arm-PCR. TCRdb re-analysed the multiplex PCR reads in MiXCR, keeping a single row per CDR3 protein. This table has around 250,000 distinct CDR3 sequences, around 20% appearing once. Regarding time point: newly diagnosed GD, antithyroid drugs for less than 3 months. PBMC RNA served as the TCR library source. Material: peripheral blood mononuclear cells (PBMCs), obtained at new diagnosis, from a patient treated with antithyroid drugs. The receptors shown here come from a female donor with Graves disease.

This clonotype was picked up many times. The chain uses TRBV20-1 and TRBJ2-1; D perhaps matches TRBD2 (7 bases). Between the trimmed V and J ends, which lost 0 bases and 7 bases, there was a span of 19 bases. Germline lookup yields CDR1 DFQATT and CDR2 SNEGSKA (reference sequence). This CDR3 is 16 amino acids long. The CDR3 loop is CSARDLGEGVVNEQFF. CDR3 nucleotides: TGCAGTGCTAGAGATTTAGGGGAGGGGGTCGTGAATGAGCAGTTCTTC.

This clonotype occurred a few times. A read error may explain this, as a much larger clone is one base away. The rearrangement joins TRBV11-2 to TRBJ1-3; 8 bases fit TRBD1. The CDR3 runs to 11 residues. Germline V lookup: CDR1 SGHAT, CDR2 FQNNGV. This CDR3 reads CASSPGTGRNF. CDR3 DNA: TGTGCCAGCAGCCCCGGGACAGGACGGAATTTT.

The sample holds a few counts of this clonotype. It may be a read error: a sequence one base away is much more abundant. This chain joins TRBV28 and TRBJ2-3, with D hard to call. The CDR3 has 15 residues. Trimming cost V 5 bases and J 8 bases, with 20 bases left between them. Germline CDR1 is MDHEN and CDR2 is SYDVKM. Here the CDR3 DNA reads TGTGCCAGCAGTCATAAAAAAGACAAGTCTGGTACGCAGTATTTT. This translates into CASSHKKDKSGTQYF.

This clonotype was seen at least ten times. The rearrangement joins TRBV4-1 to TRBJ2-7, with D perhaps TRBD1 (8 bases). Trimming pared 1 base from V and 6 bases from J, leaving 16 bases between. CDR3 length: 15 residues. In germline, CDR1 is MGHRA, CDR2 YSYEKL. CDR3 residues: CASSQAPTGEGEQYF. CDR3 DNA: TGCGCCAGCAGCCAAGCCCCGACAGGGGAGGGCGAGCAGTACTTC.

The chain uses TRBV6-1 and TRBJ2-1; 13 nucleotides match TRBD2. CDR1 and CDR2 from the germline V gene are MNHNS and SASEGT. J gave up 10 bases and V 6 bases, and 6 bases lay outside the gene matches. The CDR3 runs to 14 residues. This CDR3 is CASSPGTSGAEQFF. In DNA form, the CDR3 reads TGTGCCAGCAGCCCCGGGACTAGCGGGGCAGAGCAGTTCTTC.

The rearrangement joins TRBV29-1 to TRBJ1-2; tentative D call: TRBD1 (6 bases). The germline V and J ends were trimmed by 4 bases and 8 bases, with 11 bases remaining between them. The CDR3 length is 11 residues. The germline V gene encodes CDR1 SQVTM and CDR2 ANQGSEA. The CDR3 protein is CSVGTGRGYTF. CDR3 in DNA: TGCAGCGTTGGAACAGGGAGAGGCTACACCTTC.

The chain joins TRBV7-6 to TRBJ2-5; possibly TRBD2 for D (6 bases). Trimming took off 7 bases at V and 1 base at J, with 16 bases between the two ends. The germline V gene encodes CDR1 SGHVS and CDR2 FNYEAQ. The CDR3 contains 15 residues. CDR3 bases: TGTGCCAGCACCCCGAATAGCGGACCCCAAGAGACCCAGTACTTC. It yields the protein CASTPNSGPQETQYF.

This clonotype was recorded many times. The chain is built from TRBV15 and TRBJ2-1; maybe TRBD2 (6 bases). Looked up from germline, CDR1 is LNHNV and CDR2 is YYDKDF (reference sequence). The V end lost 1 base, the J end lost 9 bases, and 16 bases lay between the germline ends. This CDR3 spans 15 amino acids. CDR3 region: CATSRGTGVEGEQFF. The DNA of the CDR3 is TGTGCCACCAGCAGAGGTACGGGAGTGGAAGGTGAGCAGTTCTTC.